This section outlines one TCR beta chain sequence together with its context. Its antigen is unknown. No qualities accompany the bases; no much larger clone lies one base away. Genomic DNA served as template for TCR beta VDJ combination and CDR3 sequence profiling. An Illumina HiSeq 2000 was used for TCR repertoire sequencing. The published analysis was carried out like this. Repertoires were assessed using TRBV/TRBJ rearrangement plots, CDR3 size and DJ length profiles, and Simpson's diversity index. The immunodominant clone was defined as the most abundant DNA sequence in deep sequencing data. CDR3 amino acid sequences were screened for sharing across subjects and were compared with published repertoires and the VDJdb database. TCRdb handled the public reads itself, with Q25 trimming in fastp and clone calling in MiXCR, and kept productive beta chains. One record per CDR3 amino acid sequence lists the most common genes and DNA. None of the V and J calls come from the authors' own analysis; TCRdb made them. In all, the sample holds under 200,000 distinct CDR3 sequences, and around half of those were seen once. The ten largest clones add up to roughly 2.9% of the sample.

The data were obtained in a study of CD8+CD57+ T cells in acquired aplastic anemia listed by TCRdb under 2018. Describing the broader study: DNA extracted from sorted CD4+ and CD8+ cells had a mean of around 3 ug, with a range of 0.2 to 27.4 ug. CD8+CD57+ expansion was defined as frequency above the mean frequency observed in healthy subjects.

For CDR1 and CDR2, the germline V gene (reference sequence) lists SEHNR and FQNEAQ. V is cut by 1 base and J by 0 bases, and the space between the germline ends is 9 bases. Measured from the cysteine to the phenylalanine, the CDR3 is 15 residues long. Of all the DNA, just the CDR3 is kept, 45 bases in frame from base 1. Expansion of CD8+CD57+ cells had been shown by flow cytometry in the patients chosen for sequencing. Every patient had severe acquired aplastic anemia, diagnosed using the International Study of Aplastic Anemia and Agranulocytosis and Camitta criteria. No therapy had been received by the patients at the time of blood sampling. The study deep-sequenced TCR repertoires of sorted CD4+ and CD8+ blood T cells from severe aplastic anemia patients and healthy subjects. Patients were enrolled in the USA under clinicaltrials.gov protocols 00001620, 01623167, 00001397, 00071045, 00081523 and 00961064. Ficoll-Paque density gradient centrifugation was used to isolate peripheral blood mononuclear cells. Before DNA extraction, CD4+ and CD8+ T cells were sorted with FACS or magnetic beads.

The study at large found these results: No significant difference in CD8+ Simpson's diversity was found between patients and healthy controls (P=0.060). Around 30 CD8+ CDR3 sequences were found to be shared between patients and controls, but these sequences appeared to be highly expressed in patients and within the immunodominant clones of the patients.

This receptor was taken from a human donor with aplastic anemia. The rearrangement combines TRBV7-9 with TRBJ1-1; too little of a D gene remains to name it. The sample was sorted CD4+, CD8+, or CD8+CD57+ T cells (not recorded which) from PBMCs. DNA sequence: TGTGCCAGCAGCTTAGGGCACCCCATGAACACTGAAGCTTTCTTT. This translates into CASSLGHPMNTEAFF. Beyond the CDR3, the reference TRBV7-9 and TRBJ1-1 genes provide the residues; the full variable domain reads: DTGVSQNPRHKITKRGQNVTFRCDPISEHNRLYWYRQTLGQGPEFLTYFQNEAQLEKSRLLSDRFSAERPKGSFSTLEIQRTEQGDSAMYLCASSLGHPMNTEAFFGQGTRLTVV.